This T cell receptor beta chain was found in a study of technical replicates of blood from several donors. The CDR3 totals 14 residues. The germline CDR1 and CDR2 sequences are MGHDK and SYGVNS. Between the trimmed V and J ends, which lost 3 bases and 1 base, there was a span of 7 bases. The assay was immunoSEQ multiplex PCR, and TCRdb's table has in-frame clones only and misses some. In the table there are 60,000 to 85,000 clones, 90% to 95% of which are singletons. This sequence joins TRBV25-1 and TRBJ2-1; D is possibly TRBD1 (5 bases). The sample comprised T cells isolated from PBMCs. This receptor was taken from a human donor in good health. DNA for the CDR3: TGTGCCAGCAGTGATTCAGGGTCCTACAATGAGCAGTTCTTC. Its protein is CASSDSGSYNEQFF. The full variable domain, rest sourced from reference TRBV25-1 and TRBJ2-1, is EADIYQTPRYLVIGTGKKITLECSQTMGHDKMYWYQQDPGMELHLIHYSYGVNSTEKGDLSSESTVSRIRTEHFPLTLESARPSHTSQYLCASSDSGSYNEQFFGPGTRLTVL.